Following are 18 T cell receptor beta chains from one sample sequenced in a study of T-cell reconstitution after alpha-beta-depleted transplantation in children. Unique molecular identifiers were incorporated during preparation of the TCRbeta library. TCRdb used MiXCR to reprocess the PCR reads, holding one entry per CDR3 protein. Of 250,000 to 300,000 distinct CDR3 sequences detected, 10% appear once; the ten largest clones hold over 6%. Sequenced here: PBMCs, sampled before TCRalphabeta/CD19-depleted stem cell transplant. Source of these receptors: a boy in the first two years of life with acute myeloid leukemia, due to receive a stem cell transplant.

This clonotype was picked up many times. The V and J genes are TRBV6-5 and TRBJ1-1; no clear D. This CDR3 spans 13 amino acids. Trimming shortened V by 6 bases and J by 1 base, and 9 bases separated the two germline ends. Germline V gene lookup returns CDR1 MNHEY and CDR2 SVGAGI. The CDR3 loop is CASRGSGNTEAFF. The CDR3 DNA is TGTGCCAGCAGAGGCTCGGGGAACACTGAAGCTTTCTTT.

In this sample, this clonotype turned up a few times. The rearrangement joins TRBV20-1 to TRBJ1-2; unclear D gene. This CDR3 has 11 residues. Trimming took off 6 bases at V and 7 bases at J, with 12 bases between the two ends. Per germline, CDR1 DFQATT and CDR2 SNEGSKA (reference sequence). In DNA form, the CDR3 reads TGCAGTGCCCCCAAGCCCGGTGGCTACACCTTC. Its translation: CSAPKPGGYTF.

This clonotype was found many times. V gene TRBV29-1 combines with J gene TRBJ2-5; D gene ambiguous. V gave up 0 bases and J gave up 5 bases, with 7 bases separating them. From germline, CDR1 is SQVTM and CDR2 ANQGSEA. The CDR3 has 12 residues. This chain's CDR3 is CSVEEIWETQYF. The CDR3 region has the DNA TGCAGCGTTGAAGAGATATGGGAGACCCAGTACTTC. Filled out from reference TRBV29-1 and TRBJ2-5, the complete variable domain reads SAVISQKPSRDICQRGTSLTIQCQVDSQVTMMFWYRQQPGQSLTLIATANQGSEATYESGFVIDKFPISRPNLTFSTLTVSNMSPEDSSIYLCSVEEIWETQYFGPGTRLLVL.

This clonotype was found a few times. The V gene is TRBV29-1, the J gene TRBJ2-6; D is ambiguous. This CDR3 is 16 amino acids long. The V and J ends lost 4 bases and 0 bases respectively, with 13 bases between them. Germline V lookup: CDR1 SQVTM, CDR2 ANQGSEA. The CDR3 coding sequence is TGCAGCGTTGGATCCTGGACCCCCTCTGGGGCCAACGTCCTGACTTTC. This sequence encodes CSVGSWTPSGANVLTF.

Many counts were recorded for this clonotype. This chain joins TRBV6-5 and TRBJ1-6; no firm D call. CDR1 and CDR2 (germline): MNHEY, SVGAGI. V lost 0 bases, J lost 3 bases, and 9 bases lay in between. CDR3 size: 16 residues. In DNA, the CDR3 is TGTGCCAGCAGTTACTCGAGAGTCCTCTATAATTCACCCCTCCACTTT. It translates to CASSYSRVLYNSPLHF.

This clonotype was counted at least ten times. The chain joins TRBV7-9 to TRBJ2-3; 7 bases map to TRBD2. Trimming cost V 1 base and J 2 bases; bases outside gene matches: 9. The germline gives CDR1 SEHNR, CDR2 FQNEAQ (reference sequence). CDR3 size: 17 residues. The CDR3 is CASSLVPPGLPTDTQYF. CDR3 nucleotides: TGTGCCAGCAGCTTAGTACCGCCGGGACTACCCACAGATACGCAGTATTTT.

J is TRBJ1-1 and V is TRBV5-1; TRBD1 agrees at 9 bases. After removal of 4 bases from V and 0 bases from J, the junction contained 7 bases not matched to a gene. Germline-derived CDR1 and CDR2 are SGHRS and YFSETQ. The CDR3 runs to 16 residues. CDR3 region: CASSLQGAPVNTEAFF. CDR3 DNA: TGCGCCAGCAGCCTACAGGGGGCCCCCGTGAACACTGAAGCTTTCTTT.

In its sample, this clonotype was seen many times. The V and J genes are TRBV28 and TRBJ2-5; D might be TRBD1 (6 bases). In germline, CDR1 is MDHEN, CDR2 SYDVKM. The CDR3 extends over 15 amino acids. V lost 3 bases, J lost 5 bases, and 16 bases lay in between. CDR3 in DNA: TGTGCCAGCAGTTTGGGGGCAGGGATAGGGGAGACCCAGTACTTC. Translation gives CASSLGAGIGETQYF.

The table lists this clonotype with many counts. The chain couples TRBV4-2 to TRBJ2-2; D unresolved. Germline V CDR1 and CDR2: LGHNA, YNFKEQ. There are 13 residues in the CDR3. Between the trimmed V and J ends, which lost 1 base and 5 bases, there was a span of 5 bases. CDR3 nucleotides: TGTGCCAGCAGCCAAGTACAAACCGGGGAGCTGTTTTTT. Protein: CASSQVQTGELFF.

The rearrangement uses TRBV5-1 and TRBJ1-1, with D maybe TRBD1 (6 bases). The CDR3 length is 15 residues. Trimming took 0 bases from V and 2 from J, leaving 11 bases between them. Per germline, CDR1 SGHRS and CDR2 YFSETQ. The CDR3 reads CASSLVGGANTEAFF. The DNA of the CDR3 is TGCGCCAGCAGCTTGGTTGGGGGGGCCAACACTGAAGCTTTCTTT.

Ten or more counts support this clonotype. V and J are TRBV5-1 and TRBJ2-1; possibly TRBD1 for D (5 bases). V was clipped by 4 bases and J by 0 bases, with 11 bases between them. The CDR3 sequence is 15 residues long. Germline loops: CDR1 SGHRS, CDR2 YFSETQ. CDR3 amino acids: CASSRQTSSYNEQFF. CDR3 sequence (DNA): TGCGCCAGCAGCCGACAGACGAGCTCCTACAATGAGCAGTTCTTC.

This clonotype was detected many times. The rearrangement uses TRBV3-1 and TRBJ1-4, with TRBD1 matching over 8 bases. The CDR3 runs 16 residues. V lost 4 bases, J lost 7 bases, and 11 bases stayed unmatched. In germline, CDR1 is LGHDT, CDR2 YNNKEL (reference sequence). The CDR3 DNA reads TGTGCCAGCAGCCCCGACCTAGGGACAGGAAGTGAAAAACTGTTTTTT. This translates into CASSPDLGTGSEKLFF.

The chain couples TRBV12-3 or TRBV12-4 to TRBJ2-2, with 13 bases identical to TRBD2. The CDR3 is 19 residues long. The V gene end was trimmed by 0 bases and the J gene end by 8 bases; junction bases not matched to a gene: 12. DNA for the CDR3: TGTGCCAGCAGTTTAGCCCTCGTAGGGACTAGCGGGATTGTTGGGGAGCTGTTTTTT. Its protein product is CASSLALVGTSGIVGELFF.

This clonotype was observed many times. The chain couples TRBV5-1 to TRBJ2-7; TRBD1 matches 9 bases. Looked up from germline, CDR1 is SGHRS and CDR2 is YFSETQ. This CDR3 has 15 residues. After removal of 4 bases from V and 1 base from J, the junction contained 6 bases not matched to a gene. CDR3 in DNA: TGCGCCAGCAGCCAAACAGGGGGCGCTTCCTACGAGCAGTACTTC. Encoded protein: CASSQTGGASYEQYF.

This clonotype has a count of ten or more. This sequence joins TRBV7-2 and TRBJ2-7, with D possibly being TRBD1 or TRBD2 (5 bases each). V was shortened by 0 bases and J by 1 base, with 22 bases between the two germline ends. The CDR3 runs to 19 residues. Germline V gives CDR1 SGHTA, CDR2 FQGNSA. The chain's CDR3 is CASSLAPPLVGAISYEQYF. As DNA, the CDR3 is TGTGCCAGCAGCTTAGCCCCTCCCTTGGTCGGGGCAATATCCTACGAGCAGTACTTC. Based on the CDR3 plus reference TRBV7-2 and TRBJ2-7, the full variable domain is GAGVSQSPSNKVTEKGKDVELRCDPISGHTALYWYRQSLGQGLEFLIYFQGNSAPDKSGLPSDRFSAERTGGSVSTLTIQRTQQEDSAVYLCASSLAPPLVGAISYEQYFGPGTRLTVT.

This chain joins TRBV5-6 and TRBJ2-7; D gene uncertain. The germline V gene encodes CDR1 SGHDT and CDR2 YYEEEE. Trimming pared 1 base from V and 2 bases from J, leaving 16 bases between. The CDR3 has 16 amino acids. The CDR3 DNA reads TGTGCCAGCAGCTTGATGGGATTGGATAGAACCTACGAGCAGTACTTC. It translates to CASSLMGLDRTYEQYF.

This clonotype was observed many times. The genes are TRBV6-9 and TRBJ2-5; 7 bases map to TRBD2. Looked up from germline, CDR1 is MNHGY and CDR2 is SVAAGI. The ends lost 9 bases at V and 5 bases at J; junction bases unmatched: 6. The CDR3 sequence is 12 residues long. CDR3 loop: CARGGPGETQYF. CDR3 DNA: TGTGCCAGGGGAGGGCCAGGGGAGACCCAGTACTTC.

This clonotype was counted many times. The chain is built from TRBV3-1 and TRBJ2-4; D remains ambiguous. The CDR3 is 15 residues long. Germline CDR1 LGHDT, CDR2 YNNKEL (reference sequence). V lost 0 bases, J lost 6 bases, and 12 bases lay in between. The CDR3 DNA is TGTGCCAGCAGCCAAGATTGGACCCCAGGAAACATTCAGTACTTC. Amino acid sequence: CASSQDWTPGNIQYF.